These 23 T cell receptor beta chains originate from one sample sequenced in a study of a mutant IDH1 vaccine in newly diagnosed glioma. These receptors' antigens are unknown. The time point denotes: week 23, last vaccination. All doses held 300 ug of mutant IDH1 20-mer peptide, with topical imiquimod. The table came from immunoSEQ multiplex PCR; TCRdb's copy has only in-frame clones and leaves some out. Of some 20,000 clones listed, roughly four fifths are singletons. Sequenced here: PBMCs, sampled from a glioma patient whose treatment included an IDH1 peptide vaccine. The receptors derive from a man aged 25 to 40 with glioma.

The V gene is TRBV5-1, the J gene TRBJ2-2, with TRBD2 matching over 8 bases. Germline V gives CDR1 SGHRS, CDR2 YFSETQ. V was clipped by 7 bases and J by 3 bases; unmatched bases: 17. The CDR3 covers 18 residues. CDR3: CASAPTVAGPRDTGELFF. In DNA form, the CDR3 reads TGCGCCAGCGCCCCAACGGTAGCGGGGCCCCGGGACACCGGGGAGCTGTTTTTT.

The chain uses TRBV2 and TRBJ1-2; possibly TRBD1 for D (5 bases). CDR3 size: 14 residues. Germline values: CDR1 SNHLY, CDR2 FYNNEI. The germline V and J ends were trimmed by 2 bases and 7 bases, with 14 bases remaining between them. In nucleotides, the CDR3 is TGTGCCAGCAGTGAATATTGGGGGGGAGGTGGCTACACCTTC. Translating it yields CASSEYWGGGGYTF.

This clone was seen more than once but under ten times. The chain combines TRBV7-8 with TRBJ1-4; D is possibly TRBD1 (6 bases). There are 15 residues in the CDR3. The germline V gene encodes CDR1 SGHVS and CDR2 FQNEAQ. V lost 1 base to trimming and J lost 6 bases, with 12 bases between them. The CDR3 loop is CASSLDRARDEKLFF. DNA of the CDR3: TGTGCCAGCAGCTTAGACAGGGCCCGGGATGAAAAACTGTTTTTT.

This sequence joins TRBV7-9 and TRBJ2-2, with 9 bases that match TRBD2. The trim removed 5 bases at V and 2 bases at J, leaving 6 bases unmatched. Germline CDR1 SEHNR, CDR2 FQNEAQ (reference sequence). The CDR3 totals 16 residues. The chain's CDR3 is CASSPLTSGNTGELFF. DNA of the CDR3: TGTGCCAGCAGCCCCCTGACTAGCGGCAACACCGGGGAGCTGTTTTTT.

Here the CDR3 DNA reads TGTGCCAGCAGCGCTCTAGACTACGAGCAGTACTTC. It yields the protein CASSALDYEQYF. The genes are TRBV9 and TRBJ2-7; D gene unclear. Trimming took 3 bases from V and 3 from J, leaving 7 bases between them. Germline V gene sequence: CDR1 SGDLS, CDR2 YYNGEE. The CDR3 runs 12 residues. The full variable domain, completed using reference TRBV9 and TRBJ2-7, is DSGVTQTPKHLITATGQRVTLRCSPRSGDLSVYWYQQSLDQGLQFLIQYYNGEERAKGNILERFSAQQFPDLHSELNLSSLELGDSALYFCASSALDYEQYFGPGTRLTVT.

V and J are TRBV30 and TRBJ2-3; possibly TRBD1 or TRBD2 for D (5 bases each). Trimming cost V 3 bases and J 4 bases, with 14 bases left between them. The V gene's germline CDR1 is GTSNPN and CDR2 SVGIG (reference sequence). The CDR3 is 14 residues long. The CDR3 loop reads CAWRGRWAADTQYF. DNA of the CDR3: TGTGCCTGGAGGGGACGTTGGGCCGCAGATACGCAGTATTTT. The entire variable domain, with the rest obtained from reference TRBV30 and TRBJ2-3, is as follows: SQTIHQWPATLVQPVGSPLSLECTVEGTSNPNLYWYRQAAGRGLQLLFYSVGIGQISSEVPQNLSASRPQDRQFILSSKKLLLSDSGFYLCAWRGRWAADTQYFGPGTRLTVL.

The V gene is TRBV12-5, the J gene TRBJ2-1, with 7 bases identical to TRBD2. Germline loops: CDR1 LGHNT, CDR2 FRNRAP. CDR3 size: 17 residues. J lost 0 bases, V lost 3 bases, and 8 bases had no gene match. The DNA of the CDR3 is TGTGCTAGTGGTTTACGTGGGAGGGCACTCTCCTACAATGAGCAGTTCTTC. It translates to CASGLRGRALSYNEQFF.

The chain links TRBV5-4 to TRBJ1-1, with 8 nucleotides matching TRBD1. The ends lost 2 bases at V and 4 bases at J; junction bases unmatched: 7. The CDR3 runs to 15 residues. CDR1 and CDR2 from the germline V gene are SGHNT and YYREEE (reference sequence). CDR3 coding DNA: TGTGCCAGCAGCTTTGGACAGGGTTGGGCCACTGAAGCTTTCTTT. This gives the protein CASSFGQGWATEAFF.

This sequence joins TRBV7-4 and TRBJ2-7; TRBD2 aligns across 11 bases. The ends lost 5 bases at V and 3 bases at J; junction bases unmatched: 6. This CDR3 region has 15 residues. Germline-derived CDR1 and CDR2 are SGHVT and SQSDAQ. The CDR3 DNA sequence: TGTGCCAGCAGCCCCTCTAGCGGGAGGATCTACGAGCAGTACTTC. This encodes CASSPSSGRIYEQYF. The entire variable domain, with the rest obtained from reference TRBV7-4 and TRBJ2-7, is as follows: GAGVSQSPRYKVAKRGRDVALRCDSISGHVTLYWYRQTLGQGSEVLTYSQSDAQRDKSGRPSGRFSAERPERSVSTLKIQRTEQGDSAVYLCASSPSSGRIYEQYFGPGTRLTVT.

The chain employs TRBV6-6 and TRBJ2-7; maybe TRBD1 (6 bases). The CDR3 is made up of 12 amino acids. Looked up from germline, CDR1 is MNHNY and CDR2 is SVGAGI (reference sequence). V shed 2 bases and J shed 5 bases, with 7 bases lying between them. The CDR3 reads CASSYNRDEQYF. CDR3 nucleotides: TGTGCCAGCAGTTACAACAGGGACGAGCAGTACTTC.

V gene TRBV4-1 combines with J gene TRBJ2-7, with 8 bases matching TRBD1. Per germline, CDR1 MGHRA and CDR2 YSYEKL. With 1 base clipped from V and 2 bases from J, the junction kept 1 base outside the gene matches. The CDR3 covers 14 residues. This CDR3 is CASSQGDRTYEQYF. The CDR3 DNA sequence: TGCGCCAGCAGCCAAGGGGACAGGACCTACGAGCAGTACTTC.

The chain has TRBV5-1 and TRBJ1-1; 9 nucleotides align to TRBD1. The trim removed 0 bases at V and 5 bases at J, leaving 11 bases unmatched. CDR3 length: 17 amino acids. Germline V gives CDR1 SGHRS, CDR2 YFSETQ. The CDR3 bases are TGCGCCAGCAGCTTGGGTGCGACAGGGGGTGGAAAAACTGAAGCTTTCTTT. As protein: CASSLGATGGGKTEAFF.

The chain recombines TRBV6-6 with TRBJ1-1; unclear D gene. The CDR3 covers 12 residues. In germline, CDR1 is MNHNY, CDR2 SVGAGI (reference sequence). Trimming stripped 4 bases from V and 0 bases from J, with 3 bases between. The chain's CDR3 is CASSSMNTEAFF. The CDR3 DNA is TGTGCCAGCAGTTCCATGAACACTGAAGCTTTCTTT.

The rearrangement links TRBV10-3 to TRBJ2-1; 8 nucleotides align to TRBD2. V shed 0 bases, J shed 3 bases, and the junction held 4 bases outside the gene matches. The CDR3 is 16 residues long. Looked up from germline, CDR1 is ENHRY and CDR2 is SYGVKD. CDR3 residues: CAISESGSGNYNEQFF. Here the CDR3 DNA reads TGTGCCATCAGTGAGTCGGGTAGCGGGAACTACAATGAGCAGTTCTTC.

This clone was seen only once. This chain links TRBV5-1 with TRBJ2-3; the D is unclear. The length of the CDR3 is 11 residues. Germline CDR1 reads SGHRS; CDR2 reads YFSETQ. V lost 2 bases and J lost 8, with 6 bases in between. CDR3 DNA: TGCGCCAGCAGCTTCGGTGGTACGCAGTATTTT. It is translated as CASSFGGTQYF. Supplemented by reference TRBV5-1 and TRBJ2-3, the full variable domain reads KAGVTQTPRYLIKTRGQQVTLSCSPISGHRSVSWYQQTPGQGLQFLFEYFSETQRNKGNFPGRFSGRQFSNSRSEMNVSTLELGDSALYLCASSFGGTQYFGPGTRLTVL.

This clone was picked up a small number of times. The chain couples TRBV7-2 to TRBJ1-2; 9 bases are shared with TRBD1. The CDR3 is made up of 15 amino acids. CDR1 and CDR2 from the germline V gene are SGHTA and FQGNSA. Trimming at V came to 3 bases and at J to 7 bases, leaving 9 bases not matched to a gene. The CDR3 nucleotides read TGTGCCAGCAGCTTGCTTACAGGGGGCGCGAGTGGCTACACCTTC. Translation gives CASSLLTGGASGYTF.

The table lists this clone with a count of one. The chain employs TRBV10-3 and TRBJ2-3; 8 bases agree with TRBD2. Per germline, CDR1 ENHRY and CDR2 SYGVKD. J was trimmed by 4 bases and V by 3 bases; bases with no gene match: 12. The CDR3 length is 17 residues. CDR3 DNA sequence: TGTGCCATCAGTGACCTACGGGGAAGCGGGAGCCCAGATACGCAGTATTTT. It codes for CAISDLRGSGSPDTQYF.

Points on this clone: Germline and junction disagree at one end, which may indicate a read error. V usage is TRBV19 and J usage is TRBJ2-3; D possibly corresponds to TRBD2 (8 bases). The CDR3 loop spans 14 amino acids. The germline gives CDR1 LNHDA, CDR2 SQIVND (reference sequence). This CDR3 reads CASMGREGADTQYF. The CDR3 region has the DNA TGTGCCAGTATGGGACGGGAGGGGGCAGATACACAGTATTTT.

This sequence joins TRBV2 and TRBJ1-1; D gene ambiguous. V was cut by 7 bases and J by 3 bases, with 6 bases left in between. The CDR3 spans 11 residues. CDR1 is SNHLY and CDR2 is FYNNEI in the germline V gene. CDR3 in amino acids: CASKRYTEAFF. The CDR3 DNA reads TGTGCCAGCAAACGGTACACTGAAGCTTTCTTT.

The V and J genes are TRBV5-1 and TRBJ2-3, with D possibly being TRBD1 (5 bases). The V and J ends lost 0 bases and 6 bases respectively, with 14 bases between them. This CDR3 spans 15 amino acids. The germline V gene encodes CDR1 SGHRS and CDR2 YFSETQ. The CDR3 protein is CASSLDGLTVDTQYF. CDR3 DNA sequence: TGCGCCAGCAGCTTGGACGGCCTGACAGTTGATACGCAGTATTTT.

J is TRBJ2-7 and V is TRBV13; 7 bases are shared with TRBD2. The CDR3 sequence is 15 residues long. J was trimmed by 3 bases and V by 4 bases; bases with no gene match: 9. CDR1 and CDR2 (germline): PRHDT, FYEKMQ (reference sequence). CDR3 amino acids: CASSSRLAVDYEQYF. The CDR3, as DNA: TGTGCCAGCAGCTCGCGTCTAGCGGTAGACTACGAGCAGTACTTC.

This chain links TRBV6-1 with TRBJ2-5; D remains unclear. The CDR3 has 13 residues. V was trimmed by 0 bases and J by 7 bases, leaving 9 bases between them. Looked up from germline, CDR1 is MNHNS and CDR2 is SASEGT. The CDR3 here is CASSEALRWTQYF. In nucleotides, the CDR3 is TGTGCCAGCAGTGAAGCCCTAAGATGGACCCAGTACTTC.

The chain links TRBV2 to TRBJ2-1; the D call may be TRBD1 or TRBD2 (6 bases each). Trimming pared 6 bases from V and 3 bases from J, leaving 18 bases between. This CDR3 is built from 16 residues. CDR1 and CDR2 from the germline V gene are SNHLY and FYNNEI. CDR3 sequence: CASSLRRDTIYNEQFF. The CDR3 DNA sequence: TGTGCCAGCAGCCTCAGGAGGGACACGATCTACAATGAGCAGTTCTTC.